One sample yielded the 10 T cell receptor beta chains listed below, sequenced in a study of regulatory T cells in long-lasting Graves disease. Time point reported: persistent/refractory GD, antithyroid drugs over 5 years with positive TRAb. PBMCs were the source of the RNA used for TCR sequencing. Library construction for TCR beta used iRepertoire HTBI primers and Arm-PCR of CDR3 regions. One entry per CDR3 protein results from TCRdb running MiXCR on the multiplex PCR reads. This table has under 450,000 distinct CDR3 sequences, roughly 25% appearing once. The sequencing here drew on peripheral blood mononuclear cells (PBMCs), taken when the disease was refractory, from a patient treated with antithyroid drugs. The source is a woman between 40 and 50 years old with Graves disease.

In its sample, this clonotype was seen a few times. This chain connects TRBV2 to TRBJ2-1; D is undetermined. The CDR3 sequence is 15 residues long. V was clipped by 4 bases and J by 7 bases, with 17 bases between them. CDR1 is SNHLY and CDR2 is FYNNEI in the germline V gene. This CDR3 is CASSGSGFANNEQFF. The CDR3 DNA is TGTGCCAGCAGTGGTTCTGGGTTTGCCAATAATGAGCAGTTCTTC. Full variable domain (remainder filled in from reference TRBV2 and TRBJ2-1): EPEVTQTPSHQVTQMGQEVILRCVPISNHLYFYWYRQILGQKVEFLVSFYNNEISEKSEIFDDQFSVERPDGSNFTLKIRSTKLEDSAMYFCASSGSGFANNEQFFGPGTRLTVL.

This clonotype was seen ten or more times. The rearrangement joins TRBV2 to TRBJ1-2, with no clear D. The germline V and J ends were trimmed by 0 bases and 8 bases, with 13 bases remaining between them. This CDR3 contains 14 residues. Germline CDR1 reads SNHLY; CDR2 reads FYNNEI. As DNA, the CDR3 is TGTGCCAGCAGTGAAGCGTCACGGGTTTGGGGCTACACCTTC. This gives the protein CASSEASRVWGYTF.

This clonotype was recorded at least ten times. The chain couples TRBV6-1 to TRBJ1-2; perhaps TRBD1 as D (5 bases). Germline V lookup: CDR1 MNHNS, CDR2 SASEGT. The CDR3 consists of 15 residues. The V and J ends lost 5 bases and 4 bases respectively, with 17 bases between them. The CDR3 reads CASSRSRVSRYGYTF. The CDR3, as DNA: TGTGCCAGCAGTCGCAGCAGGGTGTCTCGCTATGGCTACACCTTC.

This clonotype was seen repeatedly, ten times or more. In nucleotides, the CDR3 is TGTGCCAGCAGTTTAGGCCGGTGGACCGAAGCTTTCTTT. Its translation is CASSLGRWTEAFF. The V gene is TRBV28, the J gene TRBJ1-1; D uncertain. Germline CDR1 and CDR2: MDHEN and SYDVKM. The germline V and J ends were trimmed by 2 bases and 8 bases, with 12 bases remaining between them. The CDR3 is 13 residues long.

This clonotype was seen repeatedly, ten times or more. The limits of the CDR3 on the DNA are not certain, so only TCRdb's listed CDR3 is given. The rearrangement uses TRBV11-2 and TRBJ1-1; the D call of TRBD1 is as the table states it, not checked on the DNA. The germline V gene has CDR1 SGHAT and CDR2 FQNNGV. The CDR3 has 14 amino acids, counting both end residues. CDR3 sequence: CASSLVPVGVGTFF.

This clonotype was seen ten or more times. The rearrangement joins TRBV15 to TRBJ2-7; 11 nucleotides line up with TRBD2. CDR3 length: 15 residues. V was pared by 3 bases and J by 6 bases, with 7 bases of the junction left unmatched. Germline V lookup: CDR1 LNHNV, CDR2 YYDKDF (reference sequence). CDR3 nucleotides: TGTGCCACCAGCAGGATAGCGGGAGGGCCCGGCGAGCAGTACTTC. This gives the protein CATSRIAGGPGEQYF.

This clonotype appeared a few times. The chain combines TRBV12-3 or TRBV12-4 with TRBJ2-1, with 8 bases fitting TRBD1. The CDR3 totals 15 residues. The V segment lost 4 bases and the J segment 1 base; nucleotides outside the gene matches: 3. The DNA for the CDR3 is TGTGCCAGCAGTTCGGGGACAGGTTCCTACAATGAGCAGTTCTTC. It codes for CASSSGTGSYNEQFF.

This clonotype has a count of ten or more. The chain uses TRBV28 and TRBJ2-5, with 11 positions matching TRBD2. With V trimmed by 3 bases and J by 5 bases, 5 bases remained unmatched. The CDR3 has 15 amino acids. Germline V gene lookup returns CDR1 MDHEN and CDR2 SYDVKM. The CDR3, as DNA: TGTGCCAGCAGTTTTTACGCTAGCGGGAGGGAGACCCAGTACTTC. The encoded protein is CASSFYASGRETQYF.

To note about this clonotype: One junction end does not reproduce the germline sequence, and a read error may be involved. The chain carries TRBV5-1 and TRBJ1-1; 11 positions agree with TRBD1. The germline CDR1 and CDR2 sequences are SGHRS and YFSETQ. The CDR3 consists of 20 residues. The CDR3: CATSLLGWTGGGMEDTEAFF. The CDR3 DNA sequence: TGCGCCACCAGCTTGTTAGGTTGGACAGGGGGCGGAATGGAGGACACTGAAGCTTTCTTT.

This clonotype was counted many times. The chain joins TRBV6-5 to TRBJ1-1; possible D gene TRBD1, 5 bases. CDR3 size: 13 residues. The ends were cut back, 2 bases at V and 8 bases at J, with 12 bases in the middle. Germline V CDR1 and CDR2: MNHEY, SVGAGI. Here the CDR3 reads CASSYTSGREAFF. The CDR3, as DNA: TGTGCCAGCAGTTACACGTCAGGGCGGGAAGCTTTCTTT.